This T cell receptor beta chain derives from a study of T cells after yellow fever vaccination (dated by TCRdb to the late 2010s). For the wider study: The SMART-Seq v4 Ultra Low Input RNA kit was used to prepare libraries from fractions with low cell numbers. To track T-cell clones before and after primary and booster YFV17D yellow fever vaccination, bulk TCR alpha and beta repertoires were sequenced longitudinally. The cohort comprised two healthy male donors, one aged 18 to 30 and one aged 30 to 40 years. Bulk PBMC replicates and cell subsets were isolated from blood drawn at multiple timepoints before and after both primary and secondary immunization. Study-wide conclusions, independent of this receptor: Compared with the primary T-cell response, the secondary T-cell response was faster but weaker, reaching its peak on day 5 rather than on day 15. A small share of clonotypes was detected in both CD4 and CD8 compartments, with the overlap likely arising from convergent recombination. Because only a couple of donors were included in the study, the extent to which the findings can be generalized is limited. Most clones expanded after primary vaccination were re-detected after the booster (about 95% of CD4 and around 88% of CD8), suggesting broad memory maintenance. FACS-sorted repertoires could contain abundant contaminating clonotypes from the bulk population, so computational filtering was required.

Read against the paper, the sample's treatment or condition label means: live attenuated yellow fever vaccine strain. At each blood-draw timepoint, two biological replicates of bulk PBMCs were collected. A standard Ficoll-Paque protocol was used to isolate PBMCs from peripheral blood. RNA was extracted with TriZol from bulk PBMCs, CD4 and CD8 fractions, and dextramer-positive and dextramer-negative fractions. TCR cDNA was synthesized by 5'RACE template switching, which introduced a universal primer site and unique molecular identifiers. cDNA synthesis was primed from both the TCR alpha and TCR beta constant segments. Two PCR steps were used to amplify libraries, with sample barcodes and sequencing adapters being added in the second step. Sequencing of the libraries was done on either Illumina HiSeq 2500 (2x100 bp) or NovaSeq (2x150 bp). The authors' analysis ran thus. MIGEC was used to demultiplex reads and collapse the reads into UMI consensus sequences, and MiXCR was used for V(D)J alignment. Using edgeR on replicate PBMC samples, clonotypes were called vaccine-responding if FDR was below 0.01 and the log2 fold change was above 5 up to day 15. Each bulk clonotype received a CD4 or CD8 identity based on whether the sequenced CD4 or CD8 repertoire contained that clonotype at higher abundance. TCRdb reprocessing: public reads trimmed at Q25 with fastp, clones called with MiXCR, in-frame beta chains kept. Rows are unified per CDR3 protein, each entry keeping the most common DNA and genes. The V and J calls and clone size come from TCRdb's table, not from the authors' own analysis. Across this sample there are more than 300,000 distinct CDR3 sequences, with around 6.8% seen only once. The ten most abundant clones make up roughly a sixth of the sample.

On this clonotype itself: Its recognized antigen is unknown. No quality values exist for individual bases; no much larger clone is one base distant.

The receptor comes from a man aged 18 to 35 who received the YFV17D yellow fever vaccine. This specimen was PBMCs, taken 35 to 50 days after the first yellow fever vaccination.

The CDR3 region: CASSSGLDTQYF. The sequenced DNA: TGTGCCAGCAGCTCGGGACTAGATACGCAGTATTTT. The chain joins TRBV7-9 to TRBJ2-3; matching of 6 bases hints at TRBD2 as the D gene. V drops 4 bases and J drops 5 bases, leaving 7 bases in between. For CDR1 and CDR2, the germline V gene (reference sequence) lists SEHNR and FQNEAQ. Taken from cysteine to phenylalanine, the CDR3 has 12 residues. Of the read, only the CDR3 DNA is kept; its 36 bases are in frame from base 1. The reference TRBV7-9 and TRBJ2-3 proteins fill in what lies around the CDR3, so the full variable domain reads DTGVSQNPRHKITKRGQNVTFRCDPISEHNRLYWYRQTLGQGPEFLTYFQNEAQLEKSRLLSDRFSAERPKGSFSTLEIQRTEQGDSAMYLCASSSGLDTQYFGPGTRLTVL.